These T cell receptor beta chains were read from a single sample in a study of neurological immune-mediated disorders. Each CDR3 protein gets one entry after TCRdb re-called the 5' RACE reads with MiXCR. Of approximately 60,000 distinct CDR3 sequences in the sample, roughly 3.3% were seen once. Sequencing input: PBMCs. All receptors come from a woman aged 25 to 39 with multiple sclerosis. Both conserved end residues are part of each CDR3. The D gene is left open where the match is weak. Some rows have no size entry. The others give once, few or many, or a class for an expanded clone.

14 many TRBJ2-7 - TRBV20-1 CSAKASTSFYEQYF TGCAGTGCTAAAGCCAGCACTAGTTTCTACGAGCAGTACTTC
19 few TRBJ2-4 TRBD1 TRBV18 CASSPNLGTGNSAKNIQYF TGTGCCAGCTCACCGAATCTCGGGACAGGGAATAGTGCCAAAAACATTCAGTACTTC
14 many TRBJ2-1 TRBD2 TRBV25-1 CATTPGGVYNEQFF TGTGCCACCACCCCCGGGGGGGTTTACAATGAGCAGTTCTTC
13 many TRBJ2-7 - TRBV7-2 CASVAGTAGEQYF TGTGCCAGCGTGGCGGGAACTGCAGGGGAGCAGTACTTC
13 many TRBJ2-7 - TRBV12-3/TRBV12-4 CASSLGGPGEQYF TGTGCCAGCAGTTTAGGGGGGCCGGGGGAGCAGTACTTC
16 many TRBJ2-3 - TRBV12-3/TRBV12-4 CASRTGTALNTDTQYF TGTGCCAGCAGAACAGGGACCGCGCTAAACACAGATACGCAGTATTTT
15 many TRBJ2-3 TRBD2 TRBV7-2 CASSSSGKPTDTQYF TGTGCCAGCAGCTCTAGCGGGAAGCCCACAGATACGCAGTATTTT
15 many TRBJ2-1 TRBD2 TRBV5-1 CASRPVGTSTNEQFF TGCGCCAGCAGACCTGTCGGGACTAGCACCAATGAGCAGTTCTTC
13 many TRBJ2-7 - TRBV7-9 CASSLAAGVEQYF TGTGCCAGCAGCTTAGCGGCAGGGGTCGAGCAGTACTTC
15 many TRBJ2-2 TRBD2 TRBV5-1 CASSEVAGPTGELFF TGCGCCAGCAGCGAGGTAGCGGGACCCACCGGGGAGCTGTTTTTT
12 many TRBJ2-1 - TRBV7-9 CASSWGANEQFF TGTGCCAGCAGCTGGGGTGCGAATGAGCAGTTCTTC
15 many TRBJ2-1 - TRBV5-1 CASSLGQSLYNEQFF TGCGCCAGCAGCTTGGGACAGAGTCTTTACAATGAGCAGTTCTTC
16 few TRBJ1-5 TRBD1 TRBV11-2 CASSLGRGQGVEPQNF TGTGCCAGCAGCTTAGGTAGGGGACAGGGGGTCGAGCCCCAGAATTTT
15 medium-sized TRBJ1-1 - TRBV7-9 CASSLGVRENTEAFF TGTGCCAGCAGCTTAGGGGTCAGGGAGAACACTGAAGCTTTCTTT
12 many TRBJ2-3 - TRBV5-1 CASSGGKDTQYF TGCGCCAGCAGCGGGGGTAAGGATACGCAGTATTTT
17 many TRBJ2-4 - TRBV5-8 CASSLDVKGNDQNIQYF TGTGCCAGCAGCTTGGATGTTAAGGGCAATGATCAAAACATTCAGTACTTC
13 many TRBJ1-3 - TRBV5-6 CASSLEPSNTIYF TGTGCCAGCAGCTTGGAACCCTCAAACACCATATATTTT
14 many TRBJ2-7 TRBD2 TRBV7-6 CASSSQREGYEQYF TGTGCCAGCAGCTCCCAGCGGGAGGGCTACGAGCAGTACTTC
14 many TRBJ1-6 TRBD1 TRBV20-1 CSARKGALGSPLHF TGCAGTGCTAGAAAGGGGGCTCTGGGTTCACCCCTCCACTTT
17 many TRBJ1-2 - TRBV5-1 CASSLTLGRVENYGYTF TGCGCCAGCAGCTTAACGTTGGGAAGGGTAGAGAACTATGGCTACACCTTC
17 many TRBJ1-3 - TRBV5-1 CASSLGFYPDSGNTIYF TGCGCCAGCAGCTTGGGCTTCTACCCTGACTCTGGAAACACCATATATTTT
15 many TRBJ1-2 - TRBV4-1 CASSHPSVQGSGYTF TGCGCCAGCAGCCACCCCTCAGTACAGGGCAGTGGCTACACCTTC
16 many TRBJ2-7 TRBD2 TRBV20-1 CSALQALGLGTYEQYF TGCAGTGCTCTACAGGCTCTGGGACTAGGGACCTACGAGCAGTACTTC
14 few TRBJ1-1 TRBD1 TRBV27 CASSSGTGMTEAFF TGTGCCAGCTCCTCCGGGACAGGGATGACTGAAGCTTTCTTT
15 many TRBJ2-3 - TRBV20-1 CSATNRRVSTDTQYF TGCAGTGCTACAAATAGGAGAGTTAGCACAGATACGCAGTATTTT
15 many TRBJ2-1 - TRBV21-1 CASNGQVDAGNEQFF TGTGCCAGCAACGGTCAAGTCGACGCGGGCAATGAGCAGTTCTTC
17 few TRBJ1-6 - TRBV4-1 CASSQDSGATTYSPLNF TGCGCCAGCAGCCAGGACAGCGGGGCCACCACCTATTCACCCCTCAACTTT
13 many TRBJ2-1 TRBD2 TRBV5-1 CASSQASGNEQFF TGCGCCAGCAGCCAGGCTAGCGGCAATGAGCAGTTCTTC
15 many TRBJ2-3 - TRBV5-1 CASSLGPGSLDTQYF TGCGCCAGCAGCTTGGGCCCAGGGTCCCTAGATACGCAGTATTTT
11 many TRBJ2-5 - TRBV27 CASGWQETQYF TGTGCCAGCGGATGGCAAGAGACCCAGTACTTC
13 many TRBJ1-2 - TRBV20-1 CSASLRDHYGYTF TGCAGTGCTAGCCTCAGGGATCACTATGGCTACACCTTC
16 many TRBJ2-3 - TRBV12-3/TRBV12-4 CASSFYRVTSTDTQYF TGTGCCAGCAGTTTTTACAGGGTGACTAGCACAGATACGCAGTATTTT
14 many TRBJ1-5 - TRBV12-3/TRBV12-4 CASSFLGGNQPQHF TGTGCCAGCAGTTTTTTAGGAGGCAATCAGCCCCAGCATTTT
12 many TRBJ2-7 - TRBV29-1 CSVEIGGYEQYF TGCAGCGTTGAAATTGGTGGCTACGAGCAGTACTTC
14 few TRBJ1-6 - TRBV5-1 CASSLDGYNSPLNF TGCGCCAGCAGCTTGGACGGATATAATTCACCCCTCAACTTT
12 many TRBJ1-2 - TRBV10-3 CAIAGVNYGYTF TGTGCCATCGCAGGGGTTAACTATGGCTACACCTTC
14 many TRBJ1-5 TRBD1 TRBV20-1 CSAQTGGSYQPQNF TGCAGTGCTCAGACAGGGGGCTCGTATCAGCCCCAGAATTTT
13 many TRBJ2-7 - TRBV20-1 CSLLGGTNYEQYF TGCAGTCTCCTCGGGGGCACGAACTACGAGCAGTACTTC
16 many TRBJ2-5 - TRBV5-1 CASNSRPGPSQETQYF TGCGCCAGCAACTCCCGCCCGGGACCATCACAAGAGACCCAGTACTTC
14 many TRBJ2-2 - TRBV5-1 CASSGQRGTGELFF TGCGCCAGCAGCGGACAACGGGGCACCGGGGAGCTGTTTTTT
13 few TRBJ2-5 - TRBV20-1 CSARPSLEETQYF TGCAGTGCTAGACCCTCACTAGAAGAGACCCAGTACTTC
20 many TRBJ2-1 - TRBV15 CATSRDPDDRLKLPYNEQFF TGTGCCACCAGCAGAGACCCAGACGACAGGCTGAAACTGCCCTACAATGAGCAGTTCTTC
13 many TRBJ2-7 - TRBV30 CAWSSQSSYEQYF TGTGCCTGGAGTTCTCAGAGTTCCTACGAGCAGTACTTC
15 many TRBJ1-5 - TRBV20-1 CSATPRGVGNQPQNF TGCAGTGCTACACCTAGGGGGGTAGGGAATCAGCCCCAGAATTTT
15 - TRBJ2-3 TRBD2 TRBV27 CASSLSGRDTDTQYF TGTGCCAGCAGCCTCAGCGGGAGGGACACAGATACGCAGTATTTT
11 many TRBJ2-1 - TRBV2 CASIGRSLLFF TGTGCCAGCATCGGACGGTCCCTGCTGTTCTTC
15 few TRBJ2-1 - TRBV20-1 CSASGAGLGYNEQFF TGCAGTGCTAGTGGCGCGGGACTGGGGTACAATGAGCAGTTCTTC
15 many TRBJ2-3 TRBD2 TRBV24-1 CATSDPGGGADTQYF TGTGCCACCAGTGATCCGGGAGGAGGGGCAGATACGCAGTATTTT
16 many TRBJ2-7 TRBD2 TRBV28 CASSLDWTSGSYEQYF TGTGCCAGCAGCCTGGACTGGACTAGCGGGTCCTACGAGCAGTACTTC
13 many TRBJ2-4 - TRBV5-1 CASSLTFENIQYF TGCGCCAGCAGCTTGACTTTTGAAAACATTCAGTACTTC
15 many TRBJ2-1 TRBD2 TRBV5-1 CASSGAGTTYNEQFF TGCGCCAGCAGTGGGGCCGGGACTACTTACAATGAGCAGTTCTTC
13 - TRBJ2-7 - TRBV20-1 CSARDMRFYEQYF TGCAGTGCTAGAGATATGAGGTTCTACGAGCAGTACTTC
13 many TRBJ1-1 - TRBV20-1 CSAPTAMNTEAFF TGCAGTGCCCCGACAGCCATGAACACTGAAGCTTTCTTT
12 many TRBJ1-2 - TRBV7-9 CASRSGPWGYTF TGTGCCAGCAGGTCCGGCCCGTGGGGCTACACCTTC
14 many TRBJ1-2 - TRBV7-2 CASSLMGGSYGYTF TGTGCCAGCAGCCTCATGGGGGGGAGCTATGGCTACACCTTC
13 many TRBJ1-1 TRBD1 TRBV20-1 CSAAGQRNTEAFF TGCAGTGCCGCGGGACAGAGGAACACTGAAGCTTTCTTT
13 - TRBJ2-1 - TRBV10-3 CAISRAQHNEQFF TGTGCCATCAGTCGTGCCCAGCACAATGAGCAGTTCTTC